One and the same sample provided the 28 T cell receptor beta chains below, sequenced in a study of cytotoxic CD8 clonotypes in ibrutinib-treated CLL (dated by TCRdb to 2020 to 2022). Per the publication, the time point label means: 12 months on ibrutinib. To prepare the library, the immunoSEQ multiplex PCR assay was applied. The table comes from immuneACCESS by way of TCRdb, which keeps in-frame sequences with V and J called. Part of the clones is missing from these tables; in studies checked, under half for an unresolved V gene and the rest for unknown reasons. Recorded for this sample are around 200,000 clones; 79% of them occurred a single time. The top ten clonotypes cover over 10% of the sample. The sequenced sample was PBMCs, obtained after 12 months of ibrutinib treatment. The receptors here all came from a human donor with chronic lymphocytic leukemia.

This clone showed up just once. The chain is built from TRBV2 and TRBJ2-1; possibly TRBD1 for D (6 bases). The CDR3 totals 14 residues. The germline V and J ends were trimmed by 2 bases and 3 bases, with 8 bases remaining between them. CDR1 and CDR2 from the germline V gene are SNHLY and FYNNEI. This CDR3 reads CASSETGIYNEQFF. In DNA form, the CDR3 reads TGTGCCAGCAGTGAAACAGGGATCTACAATGAGCAGTTCTTC.

The chain recombines TRBV19 with TRBJ2-3, with D tentatively TRBD2 (6 bases). The V gene's germline CDR1 is LNHDA and CDR2 SQIVND (reference sequence). The CDR3 has 15 residues. The ends were cut back, 3 bases at V and 2 bases at J, with 12 bases in the middle. CDR3 sequence: CASSIGGAPTDTQYF. The CDR3 nucleotides are TGTGCCAGTAGTATCGGAGGGGCGCCCACAGATACGCAGTATTTT.

This clone has only a few counts. The chain recombines TRBV4-1 with TRBJ1-5; D not certain. The CDR3 contains 13 residues. Germline assignment: CDR1 MGHRA and CDR2 YSYEKL. Trimming cost V 1 base and J 9 bases, with 10 bases left between them. Written as DNA, the CDR3 is TGCGCCAGCAGCCAAGTTCCCACTGGGCCCCAGCATTTT. This gives the protein CASSQVPTGPQHF.

This chain joins TRBV11-2 and TRBJ2-2; D could derive from TRBD1 or TRBD2 (5 bases each). Per the germline V gene, CDR1 is SGHAT and CDR2 is FQNNGV. This CDR3 comprises 16 residues. Trimming cost V 1 base and J 4 bases, with 13 bases left between them. CDR3 in DNA: TGTGCCAGCAGCTTAGCGGGGCGGTTTCTCACCGGGGAGCTGTTTTTT. Translating gives CASSLAGRFLTGELFF.

The gene calls are TRBV15 and TRBJ2-1; 10 nucleotides agree with TRBD2. Unmatched junction bases numbered 3, after V lost 1 base and J lost 6 bases. CDR3 length: 15 residues. The germline gives CDR1 LNHNV, CDR2 YYDKDF (reference sequence). The CDR3: CATSRGTSGTNEQFF. The CDR3 DNA follows: TGTGCCACCAGCAGAGGGACTAGCGGTACCAATGAGCAGTTCTTC.

Worth noting for this clone: The same CDR3 also results from other DNA sequences found in this sample. The V and J genes are TRBV18 and TRBJ2-1; 11 bases agree with TRBD1. CDR1 is KGHSH, CDR2 LQKENI, per germline. The CDR3 totals 15 residues. The junction had 4 bases not matched to a gene; V was cut back by 3 bases and J by 6 bases. CDR3 DNA sequence: TGTGCCAGCTCACCCACGGGACAGGGGGGCAATGAGCAGTTCTTC. It is translated as CASSPTGQGGNEQFF.

The chain recombines TRBV25-1 with TRBJ1-4; no clear D. The germline V gene has CDR1 MGHDK and CDR2 SYGVNS. Trimming left V 1 base short and J 8 bases short, with 8 bases between. This CDR3 has 13 amino acids. The CDR3 DNA reads as TGTGCCAGCAGTGAATGGGGAGGAGAAAAACTGTTTTTT. This translates into CASSEWGGEKLFF.

This clone was seen only a few times. This rearrangement joins TRBV5-8 to TRBJ2-3; no clear D gene. Germline loops: CDR1 SGHTS, CDR2 YDEGEE. There are 16 residues in the CDR3. Trimming removed 0 bases at V and 2 bases at J, with 13 bases between. The CDR3 sequence is CASSLGGDFSTDTQYF. The CDR3, as DNA: TGTGCCAGCAGCTTGGGCGGCGACTTTTCCACAGATACGCAGTATTTT.

This clone was counted many times. This sequence joins TRBV12-5 and TRBJ1-3; D remains ambiguous. V was clipped by 9 bases and J by 0 bases, with 6 bases between them. The CDR3 loop spans 12 amino acids. Germline lookup yields CDR1 LGHNT and CDR2 FRNRAP. This CDR3 reads CASSNSGNTIYF. CDR3 in DNA: TGTGCTAGCAGTAACTCTGGAAACACCATATATTTT.

This sequence joins TRBV18 and TRBJ1-5, with 7 bases aligning to TRBD1. Germline V gene sequence: CDR1 KGHSH, CDR2 LQKENI. The CDR3 extends over 16 amino acids. V was clipped by 6 bases and J by 4 bases; unmatched bases: 12. The CDR3: CASSYTGTESNQPQHF. DNA of the CDR3: TGTGCCAGCTCGTACACCGGGACAGAAAGTAATCAGCCCCAGCATTTT.

A few counts support this clone. The chain recombines TRBV7-8 with TRBJ2-2; 8 nucleotides agree with TRBD1. V lost 4 bases, J lost 7 bases, and 8 bases stayed unmatched. Germline V gene data show CDR1 as SGHVS and CDR2 as FQNEAQ. CDR3 size: 15 residues. The chain's CDR3 is CASSSQGQARGELFF. The CDR3, as DNA: TGTGCCAGCAGCTCTCAGGGACAGGCTCGCGGGGAGCTGTTTTTT.

The chain joins TRBV30 to TRBJ1-3, with D possibly matching TRBD1 (5 bases). Germline V gene lookup returns CDR1 GTSNPN and CDR2 SVGIG (reference sequence). The CDR3 spans 15 residues. Trimming took off 0 bases at V and 0 bases at J, with 9 bases between the two ends. DNA for the CDR3: TGTGCCTGGAGTGTGGGGGGAAGCTCTGGAAACACCATATATTTT. Translating it yields CAWSVGGSSGNTIYF. Filled out from reference TRBV30 and TRBJ1-3, the complete variable domain reads SQTIHQWPATLVQPVGSPLSLECTVEGTSNPNLYWYRQAAGRGLQLLFYSVGIGQISSEVPQNLSASRPQDRQFILSSKKLLLSDSGFYLCAWSVGGSSGNTIYFGEGSWLTVV.

The chain uses TRBV7-8 and TRBJ2-7; unclear D gene. V was pared by 4 bases and J by 5 bases, with 15 bases between. This CDR3 contains 14 residues. Looked up from germline, CDR1 is SGHVS and CDR2 is FQNEAQ. The CDR3 sequence is CASSYGRPYNEQYF. In DNA form, the CDR3 reads TGTGCCAGCAGCTACGGCCGGCCCTACAACGAGCAGTACTTC.

The rearrangement uses TRBV5-1 and TRBJ2-1, with D possibly called TRBD1 or TRBD2 (6 bases each). This CDR3 is built from 16 residues. Trimming pared 4 bases from V and 8 bases from J, leaving 22 bases between. CDR1 and CDR2 from the germline V gene are SGHRS and YFSETQ. Here the CDR3 reads CASSPLLGGVGYEQFF. The CDR3, as DNA: TGCGCCAGCAGCCCCCTTTTGGGGGGCGTGGGATATGAGCAGTTCTTC.

The chain couples TRBV2 to TRBJ2-3; no reliable D call. Germline V lookup: CDR1 SNHLY, CDR2 FYNNEI. The CDR3 contains 12 residues. V was cut by 6 bases and J by 15 bases, with 19 bases left in between. The CDR3 coding sequence is TGTGCCAGCAGCGACCCCCAGAGCCATCCCTATTTT. Translating it yields CASSDPQSHPYF.

This clone was counted between two and nine times. The chain has TRBV14 and TRBJ2-1; TRBD2 matches at 10 bases. After removal of 2 bases from V and 4 bases from J, the junction contained 14 bases not matched to a gene. The CDR3 runs 19 residues. Germline values: CDR1 SGHDN, CDR2 FVKESK. CDR3 protein: CASSQRGLAGVLGYNEQFF. The CDR3 coding sequence is TGTGCCAGCAGCCAACGAGGGCTAGCGGGGGTACTAGGGTACAATGAGCAGTTCTTC.

V usage is TRBV11-2 and J usage is TRBJ1-3; TRBD1 matches 7 bases. CDR1 and CDR2 (germline): SGHAT, FQNNGV. Trimming took 6 bases from V and 0 from J; bases not matched to a gene: 8. The CDR3 consists of 16 residues. CDR3 in amino acids: CASSQGGVTSGNTIYF. The CDR3 DNA follows: TGTGCCAGCAGTCAGGGGGGGGTTACCTCTGGAAACACCATATATTTT.

The V call is TRBV5-4, the J call TRBJ2-2; tentatively, D is TRBD1 (5 bases). CDR1 SGHNT and CDR2 YYREEE come from the germline V gene (reference sequence). This CDR3 has 17 amino acids. The V end lost 0 bases, the J end lost 1 base, and 13 bases lay between the germline ends. The CDR3 DNA reads TGTGCCAGCAGCTTGGTTGTTCAGGGTGGGAACACCGGGGAGCTGTTTTTT. It translates to CASSLVVQGGNTGELFF.

The chain is built from TRBV15 and TRBJ1-1, with 9 bases that match TRBD1. J was trimmed by 1 base and V by 3 bases; bases with no gene match: 9. Germline lookup yields CDR1 LNHNV and CDR2 YYDKDF (reference sequence). The CDR3 has 17 residues. The CDR3 sequence: CATSRQRTGGGNTEAFF. The CDR3 region has the DNA TGTGCCACCAGCAGGCAGAGAACAGGGGGCGGGAACACTGAAGCTTTCTTT.

The chain uses TRBV5-1 and TRBJ1-1; TRBD1 might be the D (6 bases). This CDR3 comprises 15 residues. The germline V and J ends were trimmed by 0 bases and 8 bases, with 17 bases remaining between them. CDR1 SGHRS and CDR2 YFSETQ come from the germline V gene. The CDR3 loop is CASSLAGAAFEEAFF. As DNA, the CDR3 is TGCGCCAGCAGCTTGGCAGGGGCAGCCTTTGAAGAAGCTTTCTTT. The variable domain in full, with the rest retrieved from reference TRBV5-1 and TRBJ1-1, is KAGVTQTPRYLIKTRGQQVTLSCSPISGHRSVSWYQQTPGQGLQFLFEYFSETQRNKGNFPGRFSGRQFSNSRSEMNVSTLELGDSALYLCASSLAGAAFEEAFFGQGTRLTVV.

The chain combines TRBV27 with TRBJ1-1, with a possible D match to TRBD1 (5 bases). CDR3 length: 13 amino acids. V lost 10 bases and J 10 bases, leaving 22 bases between the germline ends. Germline CDR1 reads MNHEY; CDR2 reads SMNVEV (reference sequence). The CDR3 loop reads CATTGAVAGRAFF. The CDR3 DNA reads TGTGCCACCACAGGAGCGGTAGCAGGGAGAGCTTTCTTT.

The chain has TRBV6-1 and TRBJ1-5; 8 nucleotides line up with TRBD1. With V trimmed by 7 bases and J by 4 bases, 6 bases remained unmatched. The CDR3 runs to 14 residues. CDR1 is MNHNS and CDR2 is SASEGT in the germline V gene. CDR3 nucleotides: TGTGCCAGCACCTCGGGACAGGAAAATCAGCCCCAGCATTTT. It specifies CASTSGQENQPQHF.

The V and J genes are TRBV29-1 and TRBJ2-4, with D possibly being TRBD2 (6 bases). CDR3 length: 17 amino acids. The germline V and J ends were trimmed by 4 bases and 0 bases, with 19 bases remaining between them. Germline CDR1 reads SQVTM; CDR2 reads ANQGSEA. CDR3 coding DNA: TGCAGCGTTGTAGTGCGGGGTGGCAGACTAGCCAAAAACATTCAGTACTTC. It specifies CSVVVRGGRLAKNIQYF.

This clone was observed a few times. This chain's CDR3 is CASPGPGAPYEQYF. CDR3 sequence (DNA): TGTGCCAGCCCGGGGCCAGGGGCGCCCTACGAGCAGTACTTC. The chain has TRBV6-1 and TRBJ2-7, with D possibly matching TRBD1 (6 bases). Germline V gives CDR1 MNHNS, CDR2 SASEGT. Trimming took off 8 bases at V and 2 bases at J, with 16 bases between the two ends. The CDR3 is 14 residues long.

The chain uses TRBV28 and TRBJ2-7, with 12 bases identical to TRBD2. The CDR3 consists of 16 residues. The V and J ends lost 2 bases and 1 base, in that order; junction bases with no gene match: 3. Germline V gives CDR1 MDHEN, CDR2 SYDVKM. The CDR3 DNA reads TGTGCCAGCAGTTTACCTCTAGCGGGAGGGTCCTACGAGCAGTACTTC. This codes for CASSLPLAGGSYEQYF.

The chain couples TRBV5-1 to TRBJ1-2; D unclear. This CDR3 is 17 amino acids long. CDR1 is SGHRS, CDR2 YFSETQ, per germline. The V gene lost 4 bases and the J gene lost 0 bases, with 19 bases spanning the gap. CDR3 loop: CASSPLGGVGTNYGYTF. CDR3 DNA sequence: TGCGCCAGCAGCCCGCTAGGTGGTGTGGGAACTAACTATGGCTACACCTTC.

This clone was seen a handful of times. The rearrangement links TRBV2 to TRBJ2-3, with a weak D call TRBD2 (6 bases). V lost 10 bases and J 6 bases, leaving 23 bases between the germline ends. Germline lookup yields CDR1 SNHLY and CDR2 FYNNEI. This CDR3 comprises 15 residues. The CDR3 is CANALRDLAKDTQYF. Here the CDR3 DNA reads TGTGCCAACGCCCTCCGGGACTTAGCTAAGGATACGCAGTATTTT.

V gene TRBV6-5 combines with J gene TRBJ2-2; 9 bases fit TRBD1. CDR3 length: 13 residues. CDR1 MNHEY and CDR2 SVGAGI come from the germline V gene. Unmatched junction bases numbered 5, after V lost 8 bases and J lost 7 bases. CDR3 coding DNA: TGTGCCAGCTCGGGACAGGGTCACGGGGAGCTGTTTTTT. Protein product: CASSGQGHGELFF.